This T cell receptor (beta chain) was obtained from a study of T cells in Graves' hyperthyroidism and ophthalmopathy (dated by TCRdb to between 2018 and 2020). Looking at the study overall: Peripheral blood samples were taken at initial diagnosis, before any treatment was given. A discovery cohort of about a hundred patients, approximately 45 with Graves' ophthalmopathy and 55 to 65 with stable Graves' hyperthyroidism, was used to find distinguishing TCR V-J signatures. Whether ophthalmopathy could be predicted prospectively was tested in an independent validation cohort made up of under 20 hyperthyroidism patients plus 17 patients who later progressed to ophthalmopathy. The approximately 90 discovery patients were divided at random into training and test sets in a 7:3 ratio. The study also compared thyroid tissue and blood T-cell repertoires from about six Graves' hyperthyroidism patients. Following sampling, methimazole starting at 30 mg daily was given to hyperthyroidism patients, and high-dose intravenous methylprednisolone was given to ophthalmopathy patients. According to the paper, TCR Vbeta CDR3 sequencing was carried out on approximately 140 peripheral blood samples, which came from fewer than 50 ophthalmopathy, 70 to 80 hyperthyroidism and 17 progressor patients.

Hyperthyroidism patients were aged 18 to 65 years and newly diagnosed, with disease duration of less than 2 months. Patients with uncontrolled infections, other autoimmune diseases, pregnancy or lactation were excluded. Diagnoses were based on clinical symptoms, serum thyroxine and TRAb, thyroid ultrasound and orbital computed tomography. For progressor patients, blood was drawn at the first diagnosis of hyperthyroidism, before any ophthalmopathy symptoms had appeared. Ficoll-Paque density gradient centrifugation was used to isolate PBMCs from around 9.1 ml of fresh peripheral blood. Progressor patients were initially diagnosed with Graves' hyperthyroidism and developed ophthalmopathy during follow-up. Trizol reagent was used to extract total RNA, and RNA quality was then checked on an Agilent 2100 Bioanalyzer. Based on the germline V gene, the CDR1 and CDR2 sequences are SGHVS and FNYEAQ. The CDR3 numbers 13 residues from cysteine through phenylalanine. Just the 39-base CDR3 DNA is kept, in frame starting at base 1. V is shortened by 8 bases, J by 3 bases, and the region joining them spans 13 bases.

General conclusions and limits of the study: Sample size was not statistically predetermined, and blinding of investigators to group allocation was not performed. Most expanded thyroid clonotypes (frequency above 0.001) were also found in blood, which suggests that blood repertoires may mirror thyroid immune responses. In validation, the model predicted progression to ophthalmopathy with approximately 71% sensitivity and about 73% specificity, a median of roughly seven months before onset. A model built on a 13 V-J signature distinguished ophthalmopathy from stable hyperthyroidism, reaching about 88% sensitivity and 81.08% specificity in cross-validation and 80%/75% in testing.

The TCR beta CDR3 regions were amplified from the RNA transcripts. The first round of RT-PCR for the TCR CDR3 was performed with the HTBI primer set and the Qiagen OneStep RT-PCR kit. Libraries were constructed in a second round of multiplex PCR, after which size selection and purification were carried out. The libraries were sequenced on an Illumina HiSeq2000 using paired-end 100 bp reads. Per the source publication's procedure: SOAPnuke was used to process the raw data, throwing out any read that contained adapters or uncalled bases, had a mean Phred below 15, or lacked an exact constant-primer or identifier match. High-quality paired reads were merged using COPE v1.2.5, and each unique nucleotide sequence was defined as a clonotype. MiTCR v1.1 was used to align clonotypes to the IMGT TRBV, TRBD and TRBJ reference segments. Only V-J combinations with frequency above 0.0001, covering 99% to 99.2% of repertoires, were analysed. The TCS score was defined as the ratio of F50 (clonal expansion) to E x V (chaos), calculated using BLOSUM62-based TCRdist between CDR3 peptides within each V-J. Welch's t-statistics and random forest reduced around 520 V-J features to 13, which were used in a naive Bayes classifier (R e1071). TCRdb itself trimmed the public reads at Q25 with fastp, ran MiXCR and retained productive beta chains. Rows merge per CDR3 protein into single entries with the most common DNA and genes. V and J calls and clone size were set by TCRdb, not the authors. This sample comprises hundreds of thousands of distinct CDR3 sequences, 18% of them detected only once. The top ten constitute over 15% of the sample.

About this clonotype: The specificity of this receptor is unknown. A read error is possible here, since a much larger clone lies one base away.

The chain is encoded by TRBV7-6 joined to TRBJ1-1, with the D gene uncertain. Sequencing was performed on blood. This clonotype was obtained from a woman between 50 and 59 years old with Graves' hyperthyroidism that later progressed to Graves' ophthalmopathy. The CDR3 is CASVDGLDTEAFF. The DNA sequence follows: TGTGCCAGCGTGGACGGTTTGGACACTGAAGCTTTCTTT.